This paragraph covers one T cell receptor (beta chain) sequence. Its antigen is unidentified. The data are from a study of cytomegalovirus exposure and HLA in healthy donors. Findings and caveats of the study: Common viral pathogens were later found to be apparently linked to several of the most significant clusters. Within an earlier analysis, most TCR beta V segments proved productive either about 90% or about 30% of the time.

Losses at the gene ends were 0 bases for V and 1 base for J; bases not matched to a gene: 2. This CDR3 comprises 17 residues. From germline, CDR1 is MGHRA and CDR2 YSYEKL. Use of 60 Vbeta and 13 Jbeta primers characterized the PCR. Here immunoSEQ multiplex PCR was the method, and the copy in TCRdb shows in-frame clones only, minus some. The table has approximately 190,000 clones, roughly 86% seen once; the top ten hold around 3.5%. The genes are TRBV4-1 and TRBJ2-6; 8 nucleotides agree with TRBD1. This receptor was taken from a man in his forties in good health and CMV-seropositive. Source material: PBMCs. The CDR3 region is CASSQDDRGSGANVLTF. The CDR3 nucleotides read TGCGCCAGCAGCCAAGATGACAGGGGTTCTGGGGCCAACGTCCTGACTTTC.